One and the same sample provided the 15 T cell receptor beta chains below, sequenced in a study of T cell clusters in autoimmune cytopenias. TRB rearrangements were amplified by touch-down multiplex PCR with mixed TRB-A/B primers. No DNA is given; TCRdb re-called the multiplex PCR reads and lists each CDR3 protein once. The sample includes around 5,900 distinct CDR3 sequences. Tens of thousands of genome equivalents of blood DNA were amplified for TRB. Material: peripheral blood. These receptors all come from a human donor with an autoimmune cytopenia or autoimmune hepatitis (not recorded which).

The rearrangement links TRBV4-2 to TRBJ1-2; TCRdb lists TRBD1, though no DNA is available to test this call. The CDR3 runs 15 residues. Germline values: CDR1 LGHNA, CDR2 YNFKEQ. CDR3 protein: CASSQEDRVMIGYTF.

The V gene is TRBV12-3 or TRBV12-4, the J gene TRBJ1-5; the TRBD1 assignment by TCRdb is unverifiable without DNA. The CDR3 is 15 residues long. Here the CDR3 reads CASGGQPFGNQPQHF.

This rearrangement joins TRBV20-1 to TRBJ1-2; TCRdb proposes TRBD1, but this gene call is untestable without DNA. The length of the CDR3 is 11 residues. In germline, CDR1 is DFQATT, CDR2 SNEGSKA (reference sequence). CDR3 protein: CSAGTNYGYTF.

Considering frequency, this clonotype is medium-sized. This rearrangement joins TRBV19 to TRBJ2-1; TCRdb outputs TRBD1, but without DNA this stays unchecked. CDR3 size: 11 residues. CDR1 is LNHDA, CDR2 SQIVND, per germline (reference sequence). CDR3 protein: CASSPGAGWFF.

The genes are TRBV18 and TRBJ2-7; TCRdb designates TRBD1, a call that cannot be tested without DNA. This CDR3 is built from 13 residues. The germline V gene encodes CDR1 KGHSH and CDR2 LQKENI. CDR3 in amino acids: CASSPGTVPEQYF.

Its frequency marks this clonotype as medium-sized. The J gene is TRBJ2-7, the V gene TRBV19; TCRdb outputs TRBD1, but without DNA this stays unchecked. CDR3 length equals 15 residues. Germline-derived CDR1 and CDR2 are LNHDA and SQIVND (reference sequence). CDR3 sequence: CASSTPGPGWNEQYF.

The J gene is TRBJ1-6, the V gene TRBV7-2. Per the germline V gene, CDR1 is SGHTA and CDR2 is FQGNSA. The CDR3 runs to 14 residues. The chain's CDR3 is CASSLRVENSPLHF.

This clonotype is medium-sized (0.01 to 0.1%) by frequency. The chain combines TRBV6-5 with TRBJ1-2. Germline CDR1 reads MNHEY; CDR2 reads SVGAGI. The CDR3 contains 13 residues. The CDR3 reads CASSYSLVSGYTF.

The chain couples TRBV6-5 to TRBJ2-2; TCRdb's D gene call, TRBD1, goes unchecked for lack of DNA. Germline values: CDR1 MNHEY, CDR2 SVGAGI. The CDR3 consists of 15 residues. CDR3: CASSVGIGRTGELFF.

This chain joins TRBV7-9 and TRBJ2-5; the D call of TRBD1 rests on TCRdb alone, since no DNA is present to check it. The CDR3 is 15 amino acids. In germline, CDR1 is SEHNR, CDR2 FQNEAQ (reference sequence). The CDR3 loop is CASSKVGTAQETQYF.

J is TRBJ1-5 and V is TRBV6-2 or TRBV6-3; TCRdb selects TRBD1, and the lack of DNA leaves this call unchecked. CDR3 size: 15 residues. Germline assignment: CDR1 MNHEY and CDR2 SVGEGT. CDR3: CASSNGGLSNQPQHF.

V is TRBV7-2 and J is TRBJ1-5; lacking DNA, the TRBD1 call made by TCRdb goes unchecked. CDR1 is SGHTA, CDR2 FQGNSA, per germline. The CDR3 is made up of 18 amino acids. The CDR3 reads CASSRLRTGTGGNQPQHF.

By frequency, this clonotype registers medium-sized. The chain is built from TRBV7-9 and TRBJ2-1. Germline lookup yields CDR1 SEHNR and CDR2 FQNEAQ (reference sequence). This CDR3 is 13 amino acids long. The CDR3 is CASSVGPSNEQFF. The whole variable domain, filled in from reference TRBV7-9 and TRBJ2-1, reads DTGVSQNPRHKITKRGQNVTFRCDPISEHNRLYWYRQTLGQGPEFLTYFQNEAQLEKSRLLSDRFSAERPKGSFSTLEIQRTEQGDSAMYLCASSVGPSNEQFFGPGTRLTVL.

This clonotype shows up as medium-sized by frequency. This chain links TRBV6-5 with TRBJ1-1. The germline gives CDR1 MNHEY, CDR2 SVGAGI. The length of the CDR3 is 14 residues. The CDR3: CASSRELREGEAFF.

This clonotype is deemed medium-sized by its frequency. V gene TRBV6-1 combines with J gene TRBJ1-2. The CDR3 length is 13 residues. CDR1 and CDR2 from the germline V gene are MNHNS and SASEGT. The CDR3 region is CASSEADNYGYTF.